Presented here are 25 T cell receptor beta chains from one specimen sequenced in a study of spatial heterogeneity in lung cancer. TCRdb re-derived calls from the 5' RACE reads in MiXCR, one entry per CDR3 protein. Altogether tens of thousands of distinct CDR3 sequences are present, 3.3% being singletons, with the ten largest covering 25% to 35%. Specified time point: sample taken at primary tumor resection. Material: PBMCs, obtained at surgery. The source is a female donor with early-stage non-small cell lung cancer.

This clonotype showed up many times. The gene calls are TRBV7-2 and TRBJ1-3; no clear D. The CDR3 spans 14 residues. V was clipped by 3 bases and J by 0 bases, with 6 bases between them. CDR1 and CDR2 from the germline V gene are SGHTA and FQGNSA. In DNA, the CDR3 is TGTGCCAGCAGCTTGGGTTCCTCTGGAAACACCATATATTTT. Translation: CASSLGSSGNTIYF.

This clonotype was seen ten or more times. The chain carries TRBV10-3 and TRBJ1-1, with a tentative D call TRBD1 (6 bases). CDR3 length equals 12 residues. Trimming removed 9 bases at V and 2 bases at J, with 10 bases between. From germline, CDR1 is ENHRY and CDR2 SYGVKD. The CDR3 reads CAIGGGNTEAFF. CDR3 DNA sequence: TGTGCCATAGGGGGGGGCAACACTGAAGCTTTCTTT.

This clonotype was observed at least ten times. The chain links TRBV25-1 to TRBJ2-3; no firm D call. Germline lookup yields CDR1 MGHDK and CDR2 SYGVNS. The CDR3 is made up of 12 amino acids. Trimming left V 8 bases short and J 9 bases short, with 15 bases between. CDR3 in amino acids: CASGLGGSTQYF. The CDR3 bases are TGTGCCAGCGGCCTCGGTGGGTCCACGCAGTATTTT.

The table lists this clonotype with many counts. The chain carries TRBV7-9 and TRBJ2-3; D unclear. V was clipped by 1 base and J by 6 bases, with 14 bases between them. This CDR3 is built from 15 residues. The germline V gene encodes CDR1 SEHNR and CDR2 FQNEAQ (reference sequence). CDR3 region: CASSLVGQSGDTQYF. The CDR3 DNA reads as TGTGCCAGCAGCTTAGTCGGGCAGAGTGGCGATACGCAGTATTTT.

Only a few counts were recorded for this clonotype. The V call is TRBV6-5, the J call TRBJ2-3, with no clear D. Trimming stripped 0 bases from V and 6 bases from J, with 7 bases between. There are 13 residues in the CDR3. Per the germline V gene, CDR1 is MNHEY and CDR2 is SVGAGI. In DNA, the CDR3 is TGTGCCAGCAGTTACTCCCAGAAGGATACGCAGTATTTT. Translated, it gives CASSYSQKDTQYF.

This clonotype was picked up many times. The chain carries TRBV7-2 and TRBJ1-2, with 8 bases aligning to TRBD1. J lost 7 bases, V lost 5 bases, and 6 bases had no gene match. From germline, CDR1 is SGHTA and CDR2 FQGNSA. This CDR3 spans 13 amino acids. In DNA, the CDR3 is TGTGCCAGCAGCACGGACAGGGAGTCTGGCTACACCTTC. Residues: CASSTDRESGYTF.

The sample holds many counts of this clonotype. The chain employs TRBV5-1 and TRBJ2-7; 11 nucleotides match TRBD2. Germline lookup yields CDR1 SGHRS and CDR2 YFSETQ. The CDR3 has 15 residues. J lost 0 bases, V lost 3 bases, and 2 bases had no gene match. CDR3 sequence (DNA): TGCGCCAGCAGCTCAACTAGCGGGAGCTCCTACGAGCAGTACTTC. As protein: CASSSTSGSSYEQYF.

At least ten counts were recorded for this clonotype. The chain carries TRBV15 and TRBJ2-7; 9 bases are shared with TRBD1. CDR3 length: 14 amino acids. The ends lost 3 bases at V and 3 bases at J; junction bases unmatched: 3. CDR1 and CDR2 from the germline V gene are LNHNV and YYDKDF (reference sequence). DNA of the CDR3: TGTGCCACCAGCAGCCGGGACAGGGTCTACGAGCAGTACTTC. Protein product: CATSSRDRVYEQYF.

This clonotype occurred many times. The rearrangement joins TRBV12-3 or TRBV12-4 to TRBJ1-5; 7 bases are shared with TRBD1. CDR3 length: 14 amino acids. The junction had 3 bases not matched to a gene; V was cut back by 3 bases and J by 4 bases. The chain's CDR3 is CASSFDRENQPQHF. CDR3 nucleotide sequence: TGTGCCAGCAGTTTCGACAGGGAGAATCAGCCCCAGCATTTT.

The chain recombines TRBV7-2 with TRBJ2-3, with TRBD2 matching over 10 bases. V lost 5 bases, J lost 2 bases, and 10 bases stayed unmatched. CDR1 and CDR2 from the germline V gene are SGHTA and FQGNSA. The CDR3 is 17 amino acids. The CDR3 nucleotides read TGTGCCAGCAGCGGCCCTAATAGCGGGAGGCCCACAGATACGCAGTATTTT. Protein sequence: CASSGPNSGRPTDTQYF.

This clonotype was detected ten times or more. This chain links TRBV27 with TRBJ2-5; 7 bases agree with TRBD1. Losses at the gene ends were 2 bases for V and 1 base for J; bases not matched to a gene: 31. This CDR3 is 24 amino acids long. Per germline, CDR1 MNHEY and CDR2 SMNVEV (reference sequence). CDR3 in amino acids: CASSLPRQGPPGKTGPRPQETQYF. CDR3 coding DNA: TGTGCCAGCAGTTTACCACGACAGGGCCCGCCGGGGAAAACAGGGCCCCGACCCCAAGAGACCCAGTACTTC.

This clonotype has at least ten counts. The chain couples TRBV6-1 to TRBJ1-1; TRBD1 matches at 7 bases. The V and J ends lost 1 base and 6 bases, in that order; junction bases with no gene match: 5. Germline V gene lookup returns CDR1 MNHNS and CDR2 SASEGT. This CDR3 has 14 amino acids. For the CDR3, the DNA is TGTGCCAGCAGTGAAGGACAGGGCCGCCCTGAAGCTTTCTTT. This gives the protein CASSEGQGRPEAFF.

In this sample, this clonotype turned up many times. The J gene is TRBJ2-3, the V gene TRBV9; D may match TRBD1 or TRBD2 (5 bases each). Looked up from germline, CDR1 is SGDLS and CDR2 is YYNGEE. The length of the CDR3 is 17 residues. The germline V and J ends were trimmed by 4 bases and 2 bases, with 20 bases remaining between them. The chain's CDR3 is CASSPDGSGGVTDTQYF. CDR3 sequence (DNA): TGTGCCAGCAGCCCGGACGGCAGTGGGGGAGTCACAGATACGCAGTATTTT.

This clonotype was recorded many times. In DNA, the CDR3 is TGTGCCAGCAGCCAAGATTTGGGATCCTATGGCTACACCTTC. Its translation is CASSQDLGSYGYTF. J is TRBJ1-2 and V is TRBV3-1; D remains ambiguous. Per the germline V gene, CDR1 is LGHDT and CDR2 is YNNKEL (reference sequence). The CDR3 sequence is 14 residues long. V lost 0 bases to trimming and J lost 4 bases, with 9 bases between them.

The table lists this clonotype with many counts. The chain uses TRBV3-1 and TRBJ2-7; D might be TRBD2 (5 bases). The germline gives CDR1 LGHDT, CDR2 YNNKEL (reference sequence). The CDR3 length is 12 residues. V was cut by 2 bases and J by 6 bases, with 8 bases left in between. The CDR3 protein is CASSQTRLEQYF. CDR3 sequence (DNA): TGTGCCAGCAGCCAAACTAGGCTCGAGCAGTACTTC.

Many counts were recorded for this clonotype. The chain's CDR3 is CADGTESLWDTQYF. CDR3 in DNA: TGTGCCGACGGGACAGAATCGCTGTGGGATACGCAGTATTTT. The chain combines TRBV7-9 with TRBJ2-3; 7 nucleotides agree with TRBD1. The trim removed 11 bases at V and 6 bases at J, leaving 14 bases unmatched. The CDR3 has 14 amino acids. Germline V gene lookup returns CDR1 SEHNR and CDR2 FQNEAQ (reference sequence).

This clonotype was picked up many times. The V gene is TRBV15, the J gene TRBJ2-7; 9 bases match TRBD2. The CDR3 sequence is 15 residues long. Per the germline V gene, CDR1 is LNHNV and CDR2 is YYDKDF (reference sequence). Trimming took 5 bases from V and 7 from J; bases not matched to a gene: 12. The CDR3 reads CATSPSVAGAAEQYF. The DNA of the CDR3 is TGTGCCACCAGCCCTAGTGTAGCGGGAGCGGCAGAGCAGTACTTC.

This clonotype was detected ten times or more. The V call is TRBV4-1, the J call TRBJ2-7; 7 bases line up with TRBD2. With V trimmed by 1 base and J by 5 bases, 11 bases remained unmatched. Germline V gene sequence: CDR1 MGHRA, CDR2 YSYEKL. This CDR3 is built from 16 residues. The CDR3: CASSQGLSGKAHEQYF. The CDR3 nucleotides are TGCGCCAGCAGCCAAGGGCTCAGCGGGAAGGCCCACGAGCAGTACTTC.

This clonotype was counted ten times or more. The chain couples TRBV9 to TRBJ2-1, with 7 bases matching TRBD2. Germline CDR1 reads SGDLS; CDR2 reads YYNGEE. The CDR3 has 15 amino acids. J lost 7 bases, V lost 4 bases, and 11 bases had no gene match. The CDR3 loop is CASSLPPSGKNEQFF. The CDR3 nucleotides are TGTGCCAGCAGCTTACCGCCTAGCGGTAAAAATGAGCAGTTCTTC.

Ten or more counts support this clonotype. The rearrangement links TRBV11-2 to TRBJ2-1; the match to TRBD2 covers 9 bases. In germline, CDR1 is SGHAT, CDR2 FQNNGV. The CDR3 contains 15 residues. V shed 6 bases and J 2 bases; nucleotides not matched to a gene: 5. CDR3 DNA sequence: TGTGCCAGCAGGGTAGCGGGAGACCCCTACAATGAGCAGTTCTTC. It specifies CASRVAGDPYNEQFF.

This sequence joins TRBV11-3 and TRBJ2-1, with 13 bases aligning to TRBD2. Germline CDR1 SGHNT, CDR2 YENEEA. The CDR3 covers 21 residues. Trimming took 4 bases from V and 5 from J; bases not matched to a gene: 20. Here the CDR3 reads CASSSPRYSWGLAGLNNEQFF. The CDR3 DNA reads as TGTGCCAGCAGCTCCCCACGTTACAGTTGGGGACTAGCGGGACTAAACAATGAGCAGTTCTTC.

Many counts were recorded for this clonotype. V and J are TRBV12-3 or TRBV12-4 and TRBJ2-2, with 8 bases aligning to TRBD1. Trimming took 7 bases from V and 6 from J; bases not matched to a gene: 10. The CDR3 is 15 amino acids. The CDR3: CASKTGQGLAGELFF. Here the CDR3 DNA reads TGTGCCAGCAAGACCGGACAGGGTTTAGCCGGGGAGCTGTTTTTT.

This clonotype showed up many times. CDR3 DNA sequence: TGTGCCAGCAGGGGCCAGGGCCAAGAGACCCAGTACTTC. This gives the protein CASRGQGQETQYF. This chain uses TRBV27 with TRBJ2-5; tentative D call: TRBD1 (5 bases). The CDR3 loop spans 13 amino acids. Trimming took off 6 bases at V and 1 base at J, with 9 bases between the two ends. The germline V gene has CDR1 MNHEY and CDR2 SMNVEV (reference sequence).

This clonotype was recorded many times. The gene calls are TRBV4-1 and TRBJ1-5; TRBD1 matches at 8 bases. This CDR3 contains 15 residues. With 4 bases clipped from V and 3 bases from J, the junction kept 5 bases outside the gene matches. CDR1 is MGHRA and CDR2 is YSYEKL in the germline V gene. Here the CDR3 reads CASSRPDRVNQPQHF. The CDR3 nucleotides read TGCGCCAGCAGCCGACCGGACAGGGTCAATCAGCCCCAGCATTTT.

CDR3 amino acids: CATSPRRDRDAELYEQYF. Written as DNA, the CDR3 is TGTGCCACCTCTCCGCGGAGGGACCGGGACGCGGAACTCTACGAGCAGTACTTC. The chain is built from TRBV24-1 and TRBJ2-7; TRBD2 is a possible D gene (6 bases). Between the trimmed V and J ends, which lost 9 bases and 3 bases, there was a span of 29 bases. CDR3 length equals 18 residues. Germline lookup yields CDR1 KGHDR and CDR2 SFDVKD.